This entry lists 13 T cell receptor beta chains sequenced from one sample in a study of OX40 agonist ivuxolimab in advanced cancers. Sequenced by immunoSEQ multiplex PCR; TCRdb stores in-frame clones only, minus some. The sample lists under 25,000 clones; 75% to 90% were seen once. Material: CD4+ or CD8+ T cells sorted from blood, obtained in a trial of the OX40 agonist ivuxolimab. Receptor source: an adult with an advanced solid tumor such as melanoma, head and neck, liver or kidney cancer.

This clone was detected once. The chain couples TRBV7-9 to TRBJ1-1; D is perhaps TRBD1 (5 bases). CDR1 is SEHNR and CDR2 is FQNEAQ in the germline V gene (reference sequence). The CDR3 length is 15 residues. The germline V and J ends were trimmed by 1 base and 4 bases, with 13 bases remaining between them. In DNA form, the CDR3 reads TGTGCCAGCAGCTTAGTGGGGCCGCGGGGCACTGAAGCTTTCTTT. Residues: CASSLVGPRGTEAFF.

V is TRBV6-5 and J is TRBJ2-3; D not resolved. Deletions cut 4 bases from V and 1 base from J, with 12 bases between. The CDR3 sequence is 15 residues long. Per germline, CDR1 MNHEY and CDR2 SVGAGI. CDR3 sequence (DNA): TGTGCCAGCAGTTCCAACGCGGACGGCACAGATACGCAGTATTTT. Translating it yields CASSSNADGTDTQYF.

This chain connects TRBV5-4 to TRBJ2-5; 10 nucleotides align to TRBD1. Trimming removed 1 base from V and 5 bases from J; junction bases left unmatched: 5. The CDR3 spans 15 residues. Germline V gene lookup returns CDR1 SGHNT and CDR2 YYREEE (reference sequence). This CDR3 reads CASSLSGTGDETQYF. As DNA, the CDR3 is TGTGCCAGCAGCTTGTCTGGGACAGGGGACGAGACCCAGTACTTC.

V and J are TRBV19 and TRBJ1-5, with 8 bases lining up with TRBD1. This CDR3 has 15 amino acids. CDR1 and CDR2 (germline): LNHDA, SQIVND (reference sequence). Trimming took 9 bases from V and 3 from J; bases not matched to a gene: 10. The DNA of the CDR3 is TGTGCCAGCACCTGGGCAGGGGGCAACAATCAGCCCCAGCATTTT. As protein: CASTWAGGNNQPQHF.

CDR3 amino acids: CAWSVELAGGDTQYF. CDR3 coding DNA: TGTGCCTGGAGTGTTGAACTAGCGGGAGGAGATACGCAGTATTTT. The chain recombines TRBV30 with TRBJ2-3, with TRBD2 identical over 12 bases. Per the germline V gene, CDR1 is GTSNPN and CDR2 is SVGIG (reference sequence). With 0 bases clipped from V and 5 bases from J, the junction kept 3 bases outside the gene matches. The CDR3 extends over 15 amino acids.

This chain connects TRBV6-5 to TRBJ1-1, with TRBD1 as a possible D gene (6 bases). Germline CDR1 is MNHEY and CDR2 is SVGAGI. The CDR3 is made up of 12 amino acids. Trimming removed 6 bases from V and 8 bases from J, with 13 bases in between. The CDR3 reads CASSLPGQEAFF. For the CDR3, the DNA is TGTGCCAGCAGCCTACCGGGACAAGAAGCTTTCTTT.

With regard to this clone: At one end the junction does not follow the germline gene, possibly because of a read error. The chain couples TRBV5-4 to TRBJ1-1; D remains unclear. The germline CDR1 and CDR2 sequences are SGHNT and YYREEE (reference sequence). The CDR3 runs to 15 residues. This chain's CDR3 is CASSLAVELNPEAFF. In DNA, the CDR3 is TGTGCCAGCAGCTTGGCTGTGGAGTTGAACCCTGAAGCTTTCTTT.

The chain uses TRBV19 and TRBJ1-4; maybe TRBD1 (5 bases). The CDR3 has 14 residues. The V end was cut by 5 bases, the J end by 6 bases, with 13 bases between. CDR1 and CDR2 (germline): LNHDA, SQIVND (reference sequence). The CDR3 loop reads CASSWDVADEKLFF. The CDR3, as DNA: TGTGCCAGTAGTTGGGACGTAGCGGATGAAAAACTGTTTTTT. Together with reference TRBV19 and TRBJ1-4, the CDR3 gives the full variable domain: DGGITQSPKYLFRKEGQNVTLSCEQNLNHDAMYWYRQDPGQGLRLIYYSQIVNDFQKGDIAEGYSVSREKKESFPLTVTSAQKNPTAFYLCASSWDVADEKLFFGSGTQLSVL.

The genes are TRBV5-1 and TRBJ2-5; 15 nucleotides match TRBD2. The CDR3 is 18 residues long. Germline V lookup: CDR1 SGHRS, CDR2 YFSETQ. With V trimmed by 3 bases and J by 5 bases, 11 bases remained unmatched. CDR3 nucleotides: TGCGCCAGCAGCTCGGGACTAGCGGGGGGCGATTACAGGGAGACCCAGTACTTC. Amino acids: CASSSGLAGGDYRETQYF.

J is TRBJ1-1 and V is TRBV7-9; D gene uncertain. CDR3 size: 12 residues. Deletions cut 7 bases from V and 1 base from J, with 7 bases between. CDR1 is SEHNR and CDR2 is FQNEAQ in the germline V gene (reference sequence). In nucleotides, the CDR3 is TGTGCCAGCATCGCCCCGAACACTGAAGCTTTCTTT. Protein: CASIAPNTEAFF.

J is TRBJ1-4 and V is TRBV13; 7 bases match TRBD1. Unmatched junction bases numbered 11, after V lost 6 bases and J lost 7 bases. Germline assignment: CDR1 PRHDT and CDR2 FYEKMQ (reference sequence). There are 15 residues in the CDR3. The CDR3 spells CASSAQGHGGEKLFF. For the CDR3, the DNA is TGTGCCAGCAGTGCACAGGGGCATGGGGGTGAAAAACTGTTTTTT.

This clone was detected only once. The chain employs TRBV2 and TRBJ1-1, with a weak D call TRBD1 (6 bases). This CDR3 is 13 amino acids long. With 7 bases removed from V and 3 bases from J, the gap between germline ends came to 12 bases. Germline V gene sequence: CDR1 SNHLY, CDR2 FYNNEI. CDR3: CASNTGKHTEAFF. The DNA of the CDR3 is TGTGCCAGCAATACAGGGAAGCACACTGAAGCTTTCTTT.

The chain combines TRBV6-5 with TRBJ1-3; D is uncertain. This CDR3 is 16 amino acids long. V lost 0 bases and J 1 base, leaving 10 bases between the germline ends. Germline lookup yields CDR1 MNHEY and CDR2 SVGAGI. CDR3 nucleotide sequence: TGTGCCAGCAGTTACTCCCCCTCCGGGTCTGGAAACACCATATATTTT. It specifies CASSYSPSGSGNTIYF.